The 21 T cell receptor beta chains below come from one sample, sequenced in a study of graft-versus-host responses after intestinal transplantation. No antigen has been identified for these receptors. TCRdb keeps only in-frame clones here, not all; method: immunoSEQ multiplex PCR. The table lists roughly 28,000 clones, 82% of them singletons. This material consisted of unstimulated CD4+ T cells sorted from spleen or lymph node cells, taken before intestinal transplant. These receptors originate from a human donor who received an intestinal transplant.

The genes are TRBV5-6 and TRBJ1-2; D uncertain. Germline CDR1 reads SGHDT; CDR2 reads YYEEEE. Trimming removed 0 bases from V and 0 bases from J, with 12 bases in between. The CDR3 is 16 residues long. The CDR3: CASSLVTGRANYGYTF. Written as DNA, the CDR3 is TGTGCCAGCAGCTTGGTCACTGGAAGGGCTAACTATGGCTACACCTTC.

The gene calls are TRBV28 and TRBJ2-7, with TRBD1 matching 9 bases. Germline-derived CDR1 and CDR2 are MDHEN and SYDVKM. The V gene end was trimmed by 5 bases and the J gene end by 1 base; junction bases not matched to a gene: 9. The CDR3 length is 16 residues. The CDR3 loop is CASSLTPGTGSYEQYF. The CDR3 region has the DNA TGTGCCAGCAGTCTCACTCCCGGGACAGGGTCCTACGAGCAGTACTTC.

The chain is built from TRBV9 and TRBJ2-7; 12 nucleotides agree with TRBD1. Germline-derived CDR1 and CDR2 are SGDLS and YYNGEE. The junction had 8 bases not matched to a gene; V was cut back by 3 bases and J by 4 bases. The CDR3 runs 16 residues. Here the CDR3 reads CASSAAGTGGGYEQYF. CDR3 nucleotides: TGTGCCAGCAGCGCGGCCGGGACAGGGGGCGGGTACGAGCAGTACTTC.

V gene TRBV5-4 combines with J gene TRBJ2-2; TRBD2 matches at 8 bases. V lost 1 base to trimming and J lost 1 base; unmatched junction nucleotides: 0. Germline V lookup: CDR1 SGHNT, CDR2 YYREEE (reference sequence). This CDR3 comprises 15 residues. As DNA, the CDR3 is TGTGCCAGCAGCTTGACTAGCGGGAACACCGGGGAGCTGTTTTTT. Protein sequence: CASSLTSGNTGELFF.

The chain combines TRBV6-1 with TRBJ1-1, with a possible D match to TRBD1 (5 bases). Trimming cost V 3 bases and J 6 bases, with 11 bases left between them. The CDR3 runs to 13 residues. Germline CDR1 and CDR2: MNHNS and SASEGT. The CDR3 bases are TGTGCCAGCAGTGAGCAGGGAGGCTCTGAAGCTTTCTTT. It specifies CASSEQGGSEAFF.

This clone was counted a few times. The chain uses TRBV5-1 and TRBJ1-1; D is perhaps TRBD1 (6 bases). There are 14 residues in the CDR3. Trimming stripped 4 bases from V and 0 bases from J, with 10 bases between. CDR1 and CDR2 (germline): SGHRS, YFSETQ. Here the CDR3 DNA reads TGCGCCAGCAGCACCGGACAGCTGAACACTGAAGCTTTCTTT. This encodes CASSTGQLNTEAFF.

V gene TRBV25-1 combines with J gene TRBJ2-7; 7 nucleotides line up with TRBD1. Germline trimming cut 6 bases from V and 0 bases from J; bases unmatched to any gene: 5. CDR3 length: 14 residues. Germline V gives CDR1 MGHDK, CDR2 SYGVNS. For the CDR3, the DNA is TGTGCCAGCAGCAGGGGGAAGAGCTCCTACGAGCAGTACTTC. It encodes CASSRGKSSYEQYF.

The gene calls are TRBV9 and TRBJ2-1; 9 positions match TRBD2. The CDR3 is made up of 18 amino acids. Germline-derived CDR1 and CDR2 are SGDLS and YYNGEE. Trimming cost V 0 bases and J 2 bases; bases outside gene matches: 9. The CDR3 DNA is TGTGCCAGCAGCGTAGATTGGGCGGGGGGGAACGCCTACAATGAGCAGTTCTTC. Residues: CASSVDWAGGNAYNEQFF. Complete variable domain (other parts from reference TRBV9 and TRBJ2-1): DSGVTQTPKHLITATGQRVTLRCSPRSGDLSVYWYQQSLDQGLQFLIQYYNGEERAKGNILERFSAQQFPDLHSELNLSSLELGDSALYFCASSVDWAGGNAYNEQFFGPGTRLTVL.

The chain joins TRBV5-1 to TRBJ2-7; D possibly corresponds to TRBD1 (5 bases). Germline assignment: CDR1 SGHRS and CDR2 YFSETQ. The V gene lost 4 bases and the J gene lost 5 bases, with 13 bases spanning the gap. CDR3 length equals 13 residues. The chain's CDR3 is CASSTSLGDEQYF. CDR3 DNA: TGCGCCAGCAGCACCAGCTTAGGGGACGAGCAGTACTTC.

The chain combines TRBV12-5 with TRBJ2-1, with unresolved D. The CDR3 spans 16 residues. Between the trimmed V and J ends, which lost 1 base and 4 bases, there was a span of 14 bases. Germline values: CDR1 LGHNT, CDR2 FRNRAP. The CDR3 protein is CASGLGPGGSYNEQFF. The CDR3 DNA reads TGTGCTAGTGGTTTGGGTCCGGGTGGGTCTTACAATGAGCAGTTCTTC.

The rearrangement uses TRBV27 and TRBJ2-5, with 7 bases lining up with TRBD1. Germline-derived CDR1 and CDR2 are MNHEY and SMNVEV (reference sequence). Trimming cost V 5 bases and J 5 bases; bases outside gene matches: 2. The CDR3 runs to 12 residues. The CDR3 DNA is TGTGCCAGCAGTCTCAGGGGGGAGACCCAGTACTTC. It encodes CASSLRGETQYF.

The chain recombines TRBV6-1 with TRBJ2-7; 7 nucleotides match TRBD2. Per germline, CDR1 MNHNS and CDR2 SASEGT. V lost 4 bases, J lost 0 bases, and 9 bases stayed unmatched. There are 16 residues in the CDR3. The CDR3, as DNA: TGTGCCAGCAGTGGGGTTTGGGGGGGTTCCTCCTACGAGCAGTACTTC. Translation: CASSGVWGGSSYEQYF.

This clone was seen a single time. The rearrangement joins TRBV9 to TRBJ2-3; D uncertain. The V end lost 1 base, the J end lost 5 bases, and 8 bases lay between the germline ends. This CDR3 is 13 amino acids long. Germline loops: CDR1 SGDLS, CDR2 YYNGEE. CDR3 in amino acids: CASSVWARDTQYF. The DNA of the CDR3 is TGTGCCAGCAGCGTATGGGCCAGAGATACGCAGTATTTT.

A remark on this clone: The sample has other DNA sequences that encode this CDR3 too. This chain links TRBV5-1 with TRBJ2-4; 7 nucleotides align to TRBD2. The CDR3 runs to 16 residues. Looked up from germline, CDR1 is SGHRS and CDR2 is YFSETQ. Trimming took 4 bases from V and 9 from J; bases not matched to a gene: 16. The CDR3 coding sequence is TGCGCCAGCAGCCCCATGGGGGGGGGACTCGGGTCCATTCAGTACTTC. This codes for CASSPMGGGLGSIQYF.

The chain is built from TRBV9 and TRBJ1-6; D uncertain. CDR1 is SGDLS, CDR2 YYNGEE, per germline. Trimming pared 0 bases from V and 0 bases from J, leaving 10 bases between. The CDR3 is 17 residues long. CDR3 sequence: CASSVGPKSSYNSPLHF. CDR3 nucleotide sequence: TGTGCCAGCAGCGTAGGGCCAAAGAGCTCCTATAATTCACCCCTCCACTTT.

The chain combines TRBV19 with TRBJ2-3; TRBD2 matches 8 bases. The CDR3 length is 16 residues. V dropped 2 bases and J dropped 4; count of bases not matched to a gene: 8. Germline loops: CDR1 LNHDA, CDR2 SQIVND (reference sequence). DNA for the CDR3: TGTGCCAGTAGTATATATCGGGGGGGGATTGCAGATACGCAGTATTTT. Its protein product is CASSIYRGGIADTQYF.

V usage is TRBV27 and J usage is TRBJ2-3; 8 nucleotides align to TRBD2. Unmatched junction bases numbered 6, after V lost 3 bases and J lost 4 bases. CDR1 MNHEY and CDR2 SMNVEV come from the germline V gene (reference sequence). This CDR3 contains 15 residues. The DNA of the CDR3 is TGTGCCAGCAGTTTTAGCGGGAAGGGTCCAGATACGCAGTATTTT. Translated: CASSFSGKGPDTQYF.

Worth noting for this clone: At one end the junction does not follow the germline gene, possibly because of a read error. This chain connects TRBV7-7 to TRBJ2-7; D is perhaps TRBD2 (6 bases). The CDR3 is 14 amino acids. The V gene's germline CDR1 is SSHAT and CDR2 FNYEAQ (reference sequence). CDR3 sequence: CASSLAAGSYEQYF. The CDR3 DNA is TGTGCTAGCAGCTTAGCGGCGGGATCCTACGAGCAGTACTTC.

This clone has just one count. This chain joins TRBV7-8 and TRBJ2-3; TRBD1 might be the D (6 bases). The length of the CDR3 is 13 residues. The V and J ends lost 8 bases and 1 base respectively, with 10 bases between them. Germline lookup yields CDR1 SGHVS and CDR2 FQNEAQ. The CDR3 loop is CASRRGGTDTQYF. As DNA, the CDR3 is TGTGCCAGCCGCAGGGGTGGCACAGATACGCAGTATTTT.

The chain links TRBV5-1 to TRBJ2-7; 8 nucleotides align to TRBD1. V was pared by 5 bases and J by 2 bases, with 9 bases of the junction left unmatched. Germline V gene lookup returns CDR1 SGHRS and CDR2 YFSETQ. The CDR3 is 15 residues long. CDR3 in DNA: TGCGCCAGCAGGTCCGGGACAGGAACAGCCTACGAGCAGTACTTC. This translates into CASRSGTGTAYEQYF.

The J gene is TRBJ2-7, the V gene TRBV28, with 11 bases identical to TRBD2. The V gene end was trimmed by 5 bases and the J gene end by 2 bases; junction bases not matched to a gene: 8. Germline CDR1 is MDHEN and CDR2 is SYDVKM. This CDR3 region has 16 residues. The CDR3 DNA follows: TGTGCCAGCAGTGCCTCGACTAGCGGGGCCGCCTACGAGCAGTACTTC. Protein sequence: CASSASTSGAAYEQYF.